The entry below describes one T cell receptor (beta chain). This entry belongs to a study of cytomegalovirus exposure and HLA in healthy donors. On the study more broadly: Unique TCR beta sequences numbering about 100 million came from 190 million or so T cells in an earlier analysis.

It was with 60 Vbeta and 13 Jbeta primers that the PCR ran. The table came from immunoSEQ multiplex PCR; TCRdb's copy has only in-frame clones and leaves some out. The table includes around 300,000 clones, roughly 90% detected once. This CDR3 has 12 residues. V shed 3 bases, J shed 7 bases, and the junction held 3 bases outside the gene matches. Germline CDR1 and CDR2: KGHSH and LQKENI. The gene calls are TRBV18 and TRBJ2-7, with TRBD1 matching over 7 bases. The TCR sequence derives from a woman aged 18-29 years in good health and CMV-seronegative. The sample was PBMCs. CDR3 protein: CASSPLTGEQYF. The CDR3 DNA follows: TGTGCCAGCTCACCTCTGACAGGGGAGCAGTACTTC.